This entry features one TCR beta chain sequence. CDR1 MNHEY and CDR2 SMNVEV come from the germline V gene (reference sequence). V dropped 7 bases and J dropped 3 bases, with 16 bases sitting between them. The CDR3 contains 14 residues. This specimen comes from a study of blood T cell repertoires in COVID-19. At the level of the study: Specimens from acute and convalescent COVID-19 originated in the United States, Italy and Spain. PBMCs, B-cell-depleted T cells, or T cells were the source of the cDNA or gDNA that made up the material.

Repertoires were generated with immunoSEQ multiplex PCR, while TCRdb's copy carries only in-frame clones and drops some. This table holds roughly 200,000 clones, roughly 80% found once. The sequencing input was peripheral blood. This sequence originates from a woman aged 40 to 50 with COVID-19, enrolled during active disease. The V gene is TRBV27, the J gene TRBJ2-7; D might be TRBD2 (6 bases). DNA for the CDR3: TGTGCCAGCACTAGCGATCCACTCTACTACGAGCAGTACTTC. Its protein is CASTSDPLYYEQYF.